This T cell receptor (beta chain) was identified during a study of cytomegalovirus exposure and HLA in healthy donors. General study results and limits: Cytomegalovirus-associated TCR beta chains were listed, numbering 150 to 200.

V shed 1 base, J shed 4 bases, and the junction held 6 bases outside the gene matches. The CDR3 spans 15 residues. Germline values: CDR1 SGHTA, CDR2 FQGNSA. To note about this clone: Its antigen remains unidentified.

The PCR contained 60 Vbeta and 13 Jbeta primers. Produced via immunoSEQ multiplex PCR; TCRdb's table is partial and in-frame only. The data contain some 150,000 clones, roughly 80% of them singletons. The chain is built from TRBV7-2 and TRBJ1-2; 7 bases align to TRBD1. Input material: PBMCs. This TCR was sampled from a woman aged 35 to 49 in good health and CMV-seropositive. CDR3 coding DNA: TGTGCCAGCAGCTTAGTGGCACAGGGGAGCTATGGCTACACCTTC. The encoded protein is CASSLVAQGSYGYTF.